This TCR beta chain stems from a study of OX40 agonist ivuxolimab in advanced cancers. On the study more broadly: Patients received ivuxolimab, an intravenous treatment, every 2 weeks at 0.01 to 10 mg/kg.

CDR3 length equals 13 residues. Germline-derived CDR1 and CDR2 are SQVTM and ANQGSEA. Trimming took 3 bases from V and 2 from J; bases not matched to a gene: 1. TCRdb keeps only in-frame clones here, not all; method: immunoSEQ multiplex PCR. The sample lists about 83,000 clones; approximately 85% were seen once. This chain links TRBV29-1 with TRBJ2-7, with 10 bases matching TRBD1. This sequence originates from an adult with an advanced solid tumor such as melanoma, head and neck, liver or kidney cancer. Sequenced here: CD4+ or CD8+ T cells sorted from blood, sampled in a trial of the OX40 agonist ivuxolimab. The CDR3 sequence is CSVEGTGAYEQYF. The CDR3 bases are TGCAGCGTTGAGGGGACAGGGGCCTACGAGCAGTACTTC.